This is a list of T cell receptor beta chains from one sample in a study of precursors of human CD4 cytotoxic T cells. A single record per CDR3 protein comes from TCRdb applying MiXCR to the reads. The sample includes fewer than 300 distinct CDR3 sequences, over 20% of them seen just once. The specimen sequenced was memory CD4+ T cells from blood (PBMCs). The receptor source for this set is a human donor in good health. The CDR3 runs from the conserved cysteine through the conserved F or W. A D gene is named only where the DNA matches it firmly. The size entry is marked missing in some rows and otherwise reads once, few, many or a size class.

>few|TRBJ2-3|TRBD2|TRBV2|14
TGTGCCAGCAGTGTGGCTAGCGGGGGAGGTACGCAGTATTTT
CASSVASGGGTQYF
>.|TRBJ2-2|.|TRBV11-3|16
TGTGCCAGCAGCTTAGATCACCCCACGAACACCGGGGAGCTGTTTTTT
CASSLDHPTNTGELFF
>large|TRBJ1-2|TRBD1|TRBV3-1|15
TGTGCCAGCAGCCTTACAGGGGGCACCTTCTATGGCTACACCTTC
CASSLTGGTFYGYTF
>large|TRBJ2-1|.|TRBV27|16
TGTGCCAGCAAAAGGACCGGAGCCAGATCGTACAATGAGCAGTTCTTC
CASKRTGARSYNEQFF
>large|TRBJ2-3|TRBD2|TRBV20-1|15
TGCAGTGCCAGTGTTAGCGGGGGGGCCAAAGATACGCAGTATTTT
CSASVSGGAKDTQYF
>few|TRBJ1-3|TRBD1|TRBV27|15
TGTGCCAGCAGGCCGACAGGGGCTAGAGGAAACACCATATATTTT
CASRPTGARGNTIYF
>large|TRBJ2-1|TRBD2|TRBV15|16
TGTGCCACCAGCAGAGATTTTGGGACTAGCGTACATGAGCAGTTCTTC
CATSRDFGTSVHEQFF
>.|TRBJ1-1|TRBD1|TRBV7-2|17
TGTGCCAGCAGCTTAGCGCAGGCAGGGGGCGCGAACACTGAAGCTTTCTTT
CASSLAQAGGANTEAFF
>large|TRBJ2-2|TRBD1|TRBV4-3|17
TGCGCCAGCAGCCAAGATCCGGGACAGGGTTACACCGGGGAGCTGTTTTTT
CASSQDPGQGYTGELFF
>large|TRBJ1-5|.|TRBV6-5|13
TGTGCCAGCAGTTACTCATTGGATCAGCCCCAGCATTTT
CASSYSLDQPQHF
>large|TRBJ1-6|TRBD1|TRBV20-1|16
TGCAGTGCTAAGACTCACGAGGGGGCCTCGAGATCACCCCTCCACTTT
CSAKTHEGASRSPLHF
>.|TRBJ2-1|.|TRBV20-1|16
TGCAGTGCTAGGGGGGCACAAGGGCCCACTTACAATGAGCAGTTCTTC
CSARGAQGPTYNEQFF
>.|TRBJ2-3|.|TRBV28|11
TGTGCCAGCAGTTTCCAGAATACGCAGTATTTT
CASSFQNTQYF
>.|TRBJ2-1|.|TRBV7-2|12
TGTGCCAGCAGACCGAATAGGGGCGAGCAGTTCTTC
CASRPNRGEQFF
>large|TRBJ2-3|TRBD2|TRBV12-3/TRBV12-4|14
TGTGCCAGCGGACAGCGGGGACTAGCAGATACGCAGTATTTT
CASGQRGLADTQYF
>.|TRBJ2-6|.|TRBV19|15
TGTGCCAGTAGTCCCGGGTACTCTGGGGCCAACGTCCTGACTTTC
CASSPGYSGANVLTF
>.|TRBJ1-2|.|TRBV11-2|13
TGTGCCAGCAGCTTAAGTAGAGAGAATGGCTACACCTTC
CASSLSRENGYTF
>large|TRBJ2-2|.|TRBV19|16
TGTGCCACCCGCGACGGGGCAACGAGAACGACCGGGGAGCTGTTTTTT
CATRDGATRTTGELFF
>hyperexpanded|TRBJ2-2|.|TRBV11-3|14
TGTGCCAGCAGCGAAACAGGGTACGCCGGGGAGCTGTTTTTT
CASSETGYAGELFF
>large|TRBJ2-1|.|TRBV27|14
TGTGCCAGCAGTGGGGGAAGTAGGATCAATGAGCAGTTCTTC
CASSGGSRINEQFF
>large|TRBJ1-1|.|TRBV12-3/TRBV12-4|15
TGTGCCAGCAACATGGGGGGGACACTAAACACTGAAGCTTTCTTT
CASNMGGTLNTEAFF
>large|TRBJ1-1|.|TRBV9|13
TGTGCCAGCAGCGTAGATTATTACACTGAAGCTTTCTTT
CASSVDYYTEAFF